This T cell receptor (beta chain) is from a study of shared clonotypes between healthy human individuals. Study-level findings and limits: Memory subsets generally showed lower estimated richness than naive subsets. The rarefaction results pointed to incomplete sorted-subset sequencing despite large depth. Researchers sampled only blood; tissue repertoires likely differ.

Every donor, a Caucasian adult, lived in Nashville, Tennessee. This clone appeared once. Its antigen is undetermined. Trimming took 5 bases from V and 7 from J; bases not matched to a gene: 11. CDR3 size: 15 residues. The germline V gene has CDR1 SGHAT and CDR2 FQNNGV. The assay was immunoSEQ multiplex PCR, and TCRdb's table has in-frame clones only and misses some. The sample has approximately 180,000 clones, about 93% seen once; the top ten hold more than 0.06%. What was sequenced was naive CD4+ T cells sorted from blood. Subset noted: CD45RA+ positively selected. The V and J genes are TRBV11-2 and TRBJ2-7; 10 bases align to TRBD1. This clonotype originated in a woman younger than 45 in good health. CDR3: CASSPLRTGGFEQYF. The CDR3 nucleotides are TGTGCCAGCAGCCCACTTAGGACAGGGGGATTTGAGCAGTACTTC.